The clone carrying this T cell receptor (beta chain) has only a few counts. Its antigen is currently unknown. This sample is drawn from a study of T cells in Graves' hyperthyroidism and ophthalmopathy. General study findings and limits: A 13 V-J signature model discriminated ophthalmopathy versus stable hyperthyroidism. Ophthalmopathy was model-predicted a median roughly 6.5 months pre-onset.

The diagnoses drew upon clinical symptoms, serum thyroxine and TRAb, thyroid ultrasound and orbital computed tomography. Trimming cost V 5 bases and J 8 bases; bases outside gene matches: 4. CDR3 length: 13 residues. The germline gives CDR1 ENHRY, CDR2 SYGVKD. Researchers amplified the TCR beta CDR3 regions from RNA transcripts. Carried out on the TCR CDR3, a first-round RT-PCR used the HTBI primer set. A single record per CDR3 protein comes from TCRdb applying MiXCR to the multiplex PCR reads. Of under 400,000 distinct CDR3 sequences listed, approximately 15% are singletons. This sequence was found in a man in his thirties or forties with Graves' hyperthyroidism. The sample was blood. The chain combines TRBV10-3 with TRBJ1-5; 9 bases match TRBD1. The CDR3 region is CAISRDRDEPQHF. The CDR3 DNA reads as TGTGCCATCAGTCGGGACAGGGACGAGCCCCAGCATTTT.